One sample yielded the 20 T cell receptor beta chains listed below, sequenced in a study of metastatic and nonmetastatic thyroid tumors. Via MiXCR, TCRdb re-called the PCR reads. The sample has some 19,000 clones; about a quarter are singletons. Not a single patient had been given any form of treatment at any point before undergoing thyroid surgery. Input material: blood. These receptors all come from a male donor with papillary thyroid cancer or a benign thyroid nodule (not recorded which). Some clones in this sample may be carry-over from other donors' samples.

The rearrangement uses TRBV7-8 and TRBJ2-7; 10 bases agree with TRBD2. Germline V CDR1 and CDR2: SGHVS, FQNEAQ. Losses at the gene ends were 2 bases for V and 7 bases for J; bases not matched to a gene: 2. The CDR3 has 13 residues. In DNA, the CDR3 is TGTGCCAGCAGCTTACTAGCGGGAGTTGAGCAGTACTTC. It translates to CASSLLAGVEQYF.

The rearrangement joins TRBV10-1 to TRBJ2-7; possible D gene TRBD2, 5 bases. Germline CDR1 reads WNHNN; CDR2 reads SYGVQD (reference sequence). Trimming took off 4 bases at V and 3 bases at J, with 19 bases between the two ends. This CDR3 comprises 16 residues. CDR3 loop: CASSAHDGELGYEQYF. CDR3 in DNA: TGCGCCAGCAGTGCCCACGACGGGGAGTTGGGCTACGAGCAGTACTTC.

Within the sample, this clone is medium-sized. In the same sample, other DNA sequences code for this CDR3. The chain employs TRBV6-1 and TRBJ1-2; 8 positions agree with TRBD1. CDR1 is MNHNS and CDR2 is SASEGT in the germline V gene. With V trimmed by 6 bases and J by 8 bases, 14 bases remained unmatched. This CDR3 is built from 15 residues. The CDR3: CASSQTGALFGGYTF. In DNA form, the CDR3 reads TGTGCCAGCAGCCAGACAGGGGCCCTTTTTGGGGGCTACACCTTC.

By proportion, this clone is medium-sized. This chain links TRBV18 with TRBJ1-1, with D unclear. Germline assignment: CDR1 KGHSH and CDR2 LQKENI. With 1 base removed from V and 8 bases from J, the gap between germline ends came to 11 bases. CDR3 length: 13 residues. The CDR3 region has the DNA TGTGCCAGCTCACCACGTGAGGGAGTCGAAGCTTTCTTT. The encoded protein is CASSPREGVEAFF.

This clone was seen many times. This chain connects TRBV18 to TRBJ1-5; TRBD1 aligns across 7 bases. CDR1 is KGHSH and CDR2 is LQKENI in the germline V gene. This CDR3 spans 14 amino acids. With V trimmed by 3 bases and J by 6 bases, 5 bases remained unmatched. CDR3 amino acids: CASSPDRAGQPQHF. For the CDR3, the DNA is TGTGCCAGCTCACCCGACAGGGCCGGTCAGCCCCAGCATTTT.

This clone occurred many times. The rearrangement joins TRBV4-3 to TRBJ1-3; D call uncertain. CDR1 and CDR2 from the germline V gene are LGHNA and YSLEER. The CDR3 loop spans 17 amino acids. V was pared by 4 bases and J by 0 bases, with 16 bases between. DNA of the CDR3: TGCGCCAGCAGCCCAGCTCCAAGAGGACTCTCTGGAAACACCATATATTTT. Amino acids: CASSPAPRGLSGNTIYF.

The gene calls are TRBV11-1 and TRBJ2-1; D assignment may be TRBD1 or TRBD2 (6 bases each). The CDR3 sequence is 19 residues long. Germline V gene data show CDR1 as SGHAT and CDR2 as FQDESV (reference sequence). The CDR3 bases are TGTGGCAGGAGCTTAGCGCGGCTTAGGGGGGAGACGACCTACAATGAGCAGTTCTTC. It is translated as CGRSLARLRGETTYNEQFF.

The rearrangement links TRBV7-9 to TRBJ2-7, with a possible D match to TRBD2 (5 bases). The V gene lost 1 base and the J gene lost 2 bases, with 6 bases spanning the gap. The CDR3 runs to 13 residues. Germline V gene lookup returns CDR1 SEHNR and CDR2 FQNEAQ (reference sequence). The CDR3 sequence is CASSLGGPYEQYF. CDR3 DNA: TGTGCCAGCAGCTTAGGAGGGCCCTACGAGCAGTACTTC.

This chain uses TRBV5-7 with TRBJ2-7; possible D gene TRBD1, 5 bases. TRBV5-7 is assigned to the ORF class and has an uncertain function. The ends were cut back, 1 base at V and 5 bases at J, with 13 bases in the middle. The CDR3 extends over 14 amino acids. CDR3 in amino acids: CASSLRQLKHEQYF. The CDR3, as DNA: TGTGCCAGCAGCTTGAGACAGTTAAAACACGAGCAGTACTTC.

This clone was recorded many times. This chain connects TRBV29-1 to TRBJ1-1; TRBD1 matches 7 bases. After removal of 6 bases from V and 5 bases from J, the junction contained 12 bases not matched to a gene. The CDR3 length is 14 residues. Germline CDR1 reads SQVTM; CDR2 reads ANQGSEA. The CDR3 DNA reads TGCAGCGTATTAGAGAGGACAGGAGGGACTGAAGCTTTCTTT. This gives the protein CSVLERTGGTEAFF.

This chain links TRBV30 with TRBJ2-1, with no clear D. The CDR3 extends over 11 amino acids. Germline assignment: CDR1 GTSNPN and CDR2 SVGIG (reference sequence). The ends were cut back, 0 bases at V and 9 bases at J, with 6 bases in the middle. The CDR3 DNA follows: TGTGCCTGGAGTGTAGGTGGTGAGCAGTTCTTC. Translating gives CAWSVGGEQFF.

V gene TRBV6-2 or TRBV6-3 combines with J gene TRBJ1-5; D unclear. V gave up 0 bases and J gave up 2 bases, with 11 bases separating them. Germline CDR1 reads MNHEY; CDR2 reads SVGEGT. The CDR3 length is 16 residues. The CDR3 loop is CASSYSSITGNQPQHF. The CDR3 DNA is TGTGCCAGCAGTTACTCGAGTATAACAGGCAATCAGCCCCAGCATTTT.

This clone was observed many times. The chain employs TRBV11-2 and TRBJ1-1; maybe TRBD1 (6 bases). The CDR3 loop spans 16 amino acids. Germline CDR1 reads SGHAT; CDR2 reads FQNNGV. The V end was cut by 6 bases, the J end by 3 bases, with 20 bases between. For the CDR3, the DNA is TGTGCCAGCAGGACGCTGGGGGGGCGCTTGTACACTGAAGCTTTCTTT. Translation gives CASRTLGGRLYTEAFF.

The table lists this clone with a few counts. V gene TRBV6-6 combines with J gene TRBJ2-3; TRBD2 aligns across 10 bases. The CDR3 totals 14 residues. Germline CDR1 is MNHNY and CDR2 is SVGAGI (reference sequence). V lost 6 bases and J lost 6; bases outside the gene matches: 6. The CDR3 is CASSLLAGTDTQYF. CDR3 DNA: TGTGCCAGCAGCTTACTAGCGGGGACGGATACGCAGTATTTT.

The CDR3 DNA reads TGTGCCAGCAGCTTATCCCAGGGGAGCTATGGCTACACCTTC. As protein: CASSLSQGSYGYTF. The chain links TRBV11-2 to TRBJ1-2; the D gene is possibly TRBD1 (6 bases). CDR1 SGHAT and CDR2 FQNNGV come from the germline V gene. The CDR3 spans 14 residues. Deletions cut 2 bases from V and 4 bases from J, with 11 bases between.

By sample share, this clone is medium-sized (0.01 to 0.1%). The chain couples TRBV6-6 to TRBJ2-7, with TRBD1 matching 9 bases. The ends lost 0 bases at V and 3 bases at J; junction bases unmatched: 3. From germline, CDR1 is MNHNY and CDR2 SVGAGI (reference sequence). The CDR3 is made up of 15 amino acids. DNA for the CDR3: TGTGCCAGCAGTTACTCGTTGGGACAGGGCTACGAGCAGTACTTC. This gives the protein CASSYSLGQGYEQYF.

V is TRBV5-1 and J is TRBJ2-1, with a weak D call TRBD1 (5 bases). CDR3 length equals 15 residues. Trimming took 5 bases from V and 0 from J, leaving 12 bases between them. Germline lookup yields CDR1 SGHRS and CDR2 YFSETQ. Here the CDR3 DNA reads TGCGCCAGCAGTCGAACAGGCAGCTCCTACAATGAGCAGTTCTTC. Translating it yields CASSRTGSSYNEQFF.

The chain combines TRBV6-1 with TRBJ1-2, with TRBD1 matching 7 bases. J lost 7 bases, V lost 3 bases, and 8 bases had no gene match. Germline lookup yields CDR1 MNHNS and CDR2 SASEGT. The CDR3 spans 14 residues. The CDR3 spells CASSDLEQGIGYTF. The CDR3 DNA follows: TGTGCCAGCAGTGATTTAGAACAGGGGATTGGCTACACCTTC.

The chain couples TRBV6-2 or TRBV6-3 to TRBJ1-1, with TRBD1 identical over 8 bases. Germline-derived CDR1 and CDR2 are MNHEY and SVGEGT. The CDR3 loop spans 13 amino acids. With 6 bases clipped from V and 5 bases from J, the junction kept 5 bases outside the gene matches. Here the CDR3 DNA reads TGTGCCAGCAGACCACAGGGGGGGACTGAAGCTTTCTTT. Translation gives CASRPQGGTEAFF.

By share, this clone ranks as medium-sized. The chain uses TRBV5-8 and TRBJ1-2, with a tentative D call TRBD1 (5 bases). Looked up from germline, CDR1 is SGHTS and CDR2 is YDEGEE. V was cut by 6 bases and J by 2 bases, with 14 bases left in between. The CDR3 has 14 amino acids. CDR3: CASIIRDLNYGYTF. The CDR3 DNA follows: TGTGCCAGCATCATCAGGGACCTAAACTATGGCTACACCTTC.